The 5 T cell receptor beta chains below were found in one sample sequenced in a study of cytomegalovirus exposure and HLA in healthy donors. PCR primers comprised 60 Vbeta and 13 Jbeta primers. Sequenced by immunoSEQ multiplex PCR; TCRdb stores in-frame clones only, minus some. The sample includes roughly 100,000 clones, 76% seen only once; the top ten take more than 1.5%. The specimen sequenced was PBMCs. The receptors were sampled from a man aged 40-49 years in good health and CMV-seronegative.

This chain uses TRBV6-5 with TRBJ1-3; perhaps TRBD1 as D (6 bases). Germline CDR1 is MNHEY and CDR2 is SVGAGI. This CDR3 is 15 amino acids long. V lost 5 bases to trimming and J lost 4 bases, with 15 bases between them. The CDR3 loop is CASSLYYDRGNTIYF. The CDR3 DNA follows: TGTGCCAGCAGTCTCTACTACGACAGGGGAAACACCATATATTTT.

The chain couples TRBV19 to TRBJ1-3, with no clear D. V lost 2 bases and J lost 2, with 19 bases in between. This CDR3 has 18 residues. In germline, CDR1 is LNHDA, CDR2 SQIVND (reference sequence). The CDR3 is CASSILFRLTQTGNTIYF. As DNA, the CDR3 is TGTGCCAGTAGTATACTGTTCAGATTGACACAGACTGGAAACACCATATATTTT.

The chain has TRBV4-2 and TRBJ2-1, with a weak D call TRBD2 (6 bases). Trimming pared 3 bases from V and 7 bases from J, leaving 19 bases between. Germline V gene sequence: CDR1 LGHNA, CDR2 YNFKEQ. The CDR3 runs to 16 residues. The CDR3 spells CASSQDSGLQQNEQFF. Written as DNA, the CDR3 is TGTGCCAGCAGCCAGGACTCGGGACTGCAACAGAATGAGCAGTTCTTC.

The genes are TRBV2 and TRBJ2-3, with TRBD2 matching 9 bases. The CDR3 length is 15 residues. The germline V gene encodes CDR1 SNHLY and CDR2 FYNNEI. Trimming at V came to 6 bases and at J to 2 bases, leaving 6 bases not matched to a gene. In DNA, the CDR3 is TGTGCCAGCAGACCAGCGGGGGGACCCACAGATACGCAGTATTTT. Amino acids: CASRPAGGPTDTQYF.

This sequence joins TRBV5-1 and TRBJ1-4; 8 bases map to TRBD1. This CDR3 region has 16 residues. Germline CDR1 and CDR2: SGHRS and YFSETQ. Unmatched junction bases numbered 8, after V lost 6 bases and J lost 1 base. For the CDR3, the DNA is TGCGCCAGCAAGTCGGGACAGGACCTAACTAATGAAAAACTGTTTTTT. Translated: CASKSGQDLTNEKLFF. Full variable domain (rest looked up from reference TRBV5-1 and TRBJ1-4): KAGVTQTPRYLIKTRGQQVTLSCSPISGHRSVSWYQQTPGQGLQFLFEYFSETQRNKGNFPGRFSGRQFSNSRSEMNVSTLELGDSALYLCASKSGQDLTNEKLFFGSGTQLSVL.